These T cell receptor beta chains were read from a single sample in a study of molecular identifiers for immune sequencing clone quantification. TCRdb re-called the PCR reads with MiXCR, one entry per CDR3 protein. The sample has some 580,000 distinct CDR3 sequences; around 25% are singletons. The sequenced sample was naive CD8+ T cells from blood, with Jurkat cell RNA spiked in. The receptors originated from a human donor in good health. Some libraries in this study had Jurkat cell RNA spiked in. Both conserved end residues are part of each CDR3. The D gene is left open where the match is weak. Size tells how often a clone was seen (once, few, many) or the class of an expanded clone, and some rows leave it out.

cdr3_aa cdr3_nt j_call v_call clone_size d_call
CASSRGQTGTEAFF TGTGCCAGCAGCAGAGGACAGACGGGAACTGAAGCTTTCTTT TRBJ1-1 TRBV12-3/TRBV12-4 NA NA
CASSPDRGYADEDNQPQHF TGTGCCAGCAGCCCCGACAGGGGATACGCCGACGAGGACAATCAGCCCCAGCATTTT TRBJ1-5 TRBV6-5 many TRBD1
CASSQEASGNSPLHF TGCGCCAGCAGCCAGGAAGCATCGGGGAATTCACCCCTCCACTTT TRBJ1-6 TRBV4-1 few NA
CASGQPQETQYF TGTGCCAGCGGGCAACCACAAGAGACCCAGTACTTC TRBJ2-5 TRBV6-5 many NA
CASSLELQGGAGYEKLFF TGTGCCAGCAGCTTAGAGCTACAGGGTGGTGCTGGTTATGAAAAACTGTTTTTT TRBJ1-4 TRBV7-9 NA NA
CASSLTGKVRDIQYF TGTGCCAGCAGCTTGACAGGGAAGGTTCGTGACATTCAGTACTTC TRBJ2-4 TRBV5-6 NA NA
CSARDSGGAGYYTEAFF TGCAGTGCTAGAGATTCAGGGGGCGCCGGTTATTACACTGAAGCTTTCTTT TRBJ1-1 TRBV20-1 many TRBD1
CASGQGSYGYTF TGTGCCAGCGGACAGGGATCCTATGGCTACACCTTC TRBJ1-2 TRBV12-3/TRBV12-4 NA TRBD1
CASSFGTGAEQYF TGCGCCAGCAGCTTCGGGACAGGAGCCGAGCAGTACTTC TRBJ2-7 TRBV5-1 many TRBD1
CASSLLQPTGTLYETQYF TGTGCCAGCAGCCTCCTACAACCCACCGGGACCCTTTACGAGACCCAGTACTTC TRBJ2-5 TRBV27 NA NA
CASSWTESSYEQYF TGTGCCAGCAGTTGGACTGAAAGCTCCTACGAGCAGTACTTC TRBJ2-7 TRBV6-6 NA NA
CASSYPGGQNQPQHF TGTGCCAGCAGTTATCCAGGGGGACAGAATCAGCCCCAGCATTTT TRBJ1-5 TRBV6-2/TRBV6-3 few TRBD1
CATSDKVTYEQYF TGTGCCACCAGTGACAAGGTCACCTACGAGCAGTACTTC TRBJ2-7 TRBV24-1 few NA
CASSGQINQPQHF TGTGCCAGCAGTGGACAAATCAATCAGCCCCAGCATTTT TRBJ1-5 TRBV6-5 many NA
CASSASLSGSSTDTQYF TGTGCCAGCAGCGCGTCGTTGAGTGGCAGTAGCACAGATACGCAGTATTTT TRBJ2-3 TRBV7-9 NA NA
CASQELAGETGELFF TGTGCCAGCCAGGAGTTGGCGGGAGAAACCGGGGAGCTGTTTTTT TRBJ2-2 TRBV19 NA TRBD2
CASSFVPTGTDTQYF TGTGCCAGCAGTTTCGTCCCAACCGGGACAGATACGCAGTATTTT TRBJ2-3 TRBV12-3/TRBV12-4 many NA
CASSMGRVAGGEHF TGTGCCAGTAGTATGGGCAGGGTTGCAGGAGGGGAGCATTTT TRBJ1-5 TRBV19 few NA
CASSRGRSYGYTF TGTGCCAGCAGCAGGGGGAGAAGCTATGGCTACACCTTC TRBJ1-2 TRBV25-1 few TRBD1
CASSLTGPGELFF TGTGCCAGCAGCTTAACAGGGCCCGGGGAGCTGTTTTTT TRBJ2-2 TRBV7-3 NA NA
CASGELAGPYNEQFF TGTGCCAGCGGAGAACTAGCGGGCCCCTACAATGAGCAGTTCTTC TRBJ2-1 TRBV27 many TRBD2
CASSHMTGTDTQYF TGTGCCAGCAGCCACATGACAGGAACAGATACGCAGTATTTT TRBJ2-3 TRBV7-9 many NA
CAWRWTVIAGELFF TGTGCCTGGAGATGGACAGTAATCGCCGGGGAGCTGTTTTTT TRBJ2-2 TRBV30 few NA
CASRTGSYNEQFF TGTGCCAGCCGGACCGGGTCCTACAATGAGCAGTTCTTC TRBJ2-1 TRBV27 few NA
CASGVRLSGYVNFDEQFF TGTGCCAGCGGCGTACGACTTAGCGGCTACGTTAATTTTGATGAGCAGTTCTTC TRBJ2-1 TRBV13 few NA
CASSQAGRRLQFF TGCGCCAGCAGCCAAGCGGGGCGGCGACTGCAGTTCTTC TRBJ2-1 TRBV4-1 many NA
CASSSWGPQETQDF TGTGCCAGCAGCTCCTGGGGGCCCCAAGAGACCCAGGACTTC TRBJ2-5 TRBV7-6 NA NA
CASSQASTGQETQYF TGTGCCAGCAGCCAAGCATCAACAGGGCAAGAGACCCAGTACTTC TRBJ2-5 TRBV3-1 NA NA
CASSSEQGTQYF TGTGCCAGCAGTTCCGAACAGGGAACGCAGTATTTT TRBJ2-3 TRBV7-9 many NA
CASSIWVSNQPQHF TGTGCCAGTAGTATTTGGGTGAGCAATCAGCCCCAGCATTTT TRBJ1-5 TRBV19 NA NA
CASSLVTVLVDQYF TGTGCCAGCAGTTTAGTAACAGTCCTCGTAGATCAGTACTTC TRBJ2-7 TRBV28 NA NA
CASSHHGTENTGELFF TGTGCCAGCAGTCACCACGGGACAGAGAACACCGGGGAGCTGTTTTTT TRBJ2-2 TRBV12-3/TRBV12-4 many TRBD1
CSARAGNSPLHF TGCAGTGCTAGAGCAGGGAATTCACCCCTCCACTTT TRBJ1-6 TRBV20-1 many NA
CSARDKGGETVLTEAFF TGCAGTGCTAGAGATAAAGGGGGAGAGACAGTTCTCACTGAAGCTTTCTTT TRBJ1-1 TRBV20-1 NA NA
CASSPQGSAGDTQYF TGTGCCAGTAGTCCCCAGGGATCTGCAGGTGATACGCAGTATTTT TRBJ2-3 TRBV19 NA NA
CSAKVAGGPGEQYF TGCAGTGCTAAAGTAGCGGGAGGGCCGGGGGAGCAGTACTTC TRBJ2-7 TRBV20-1 few TRBD2
CASTSGTGGASTEAFF TGTGCCAGCACCTCTGGGACAGGGGGCGCAAGCACTGAAGCTTTCTTT TRBJ1-1 TRBV27 NA TRBD1
CATSRGIGETQYF TGTGCCACCAGCAGAGGGATCGGAGAGACCCAGTACTTC TRBJ2-5 TRBV15 NA NA
CSARPAKDRGGSPLHF TGCAGTGCTAGACCGGCCAAGGACAGGGGTGGATCACCCCTCCACTTT TRBJ1-6 TRBV20-1 many TRBD1
CAWTVTYGYTF TGTGCCTGGACCGTGACCTATGGCTACACCTTC TRBJ1-2 TRBV30 NA NA
CASSLGGRNDTQYF TGTGCCAGCAGCTTAGGGGGGCGCAATGATACGCAGTACTTT TRBJ2-3 TRBV5-6 NA NA